The 24 T cell receptor beta chains in this list originate from one sample, sequenced in a study of OX40 agonist ivuxolimab in advanced cancers. TCRdb's table, derived via immunoSEQ multiplex PCR, lists solely in-frame clones and lacks some. The table lists approximately 74,000 clones, about three quarters of them singletons. Sequencing used CD4+ or CD8+ T cells sorted from blood, obtained in a trial of the OX40 agonist ivuxolimab. The receptors were sampled from an adult with an advanced solid tumor such as melanoma, head and neck, liver or kidney cancer.

The chain links TRBV5-1 to TRBJ2-1; D remains ambiguous. CDR1 SGHRS and CDR2 YFSETQ come from the germline V gene. The CDR3 extends over 11 amino acids. Trimming removed 7 bases at V and 5 bases at J, with 7 bases between. The chain's CDR3 is CASGENNEQFF. The CDR3 bases are TGCGCCAGCGGAGAAAACAATGAGCAGTTCTTC.

The CDR3 nucleotides are TGTGCCAGCAGCTTGGACAATGAGCAGTTCTTC. Protein product: CASSLDNEQFF. The chain employs TRBV11-3 and TRBJ2-1; D is uncertain. The CDR3 extends over 11 amino acids. V was trimmed by 3 bases and J by 5 bases, leaving 2 bases between them. Germline CDR1 and CDR2: SGHNT and YENEEA.

As DNA, the CDR3 is TGTGCCAGCAGCGCTCTTAGCGGAGTCACCGGGGAGCTGTTTTTT. Encoded protein: CASSALSGVTGELFF. J is TRBJ2-2 and V is TRBV5-4, with D perhaps TRBD2 (6 bases). The CDR3 covers 15 residues. Trimming cost V 4 bases and J 4 bases, with 14 bases left between them. Germline CDR1 SGHNT, CDR2 YYREEE (reference sequence).

This clone showed up just a few times. J is TRBJ1-2 and V is TRBV2; D might be TRBD1 (6 bases). The germline V gene encodes CDR1 SNHLY and CDR2 FYNNEI. The CDR3 runs to 14 residues. Trimming left V 8 bases short and J 3 bases short, with 16 bases between. CDR3 amino acids: CASFRDIVYYGYTF. The CDR3 DNA is TGTGCCAGCTTCCGGGACATTGTATACTATGGCTACACCTTC.

The genes are TRBV7-9 and TRBJ1-1; D possibly corresponds to TRBD1 (6 bases). The CDR3 has 12 residues. Germline CDR1 and CDR2: SEHNR and FQNEAQ (reference sequence). The V and J ends lost 6 bases and 11 bases respectively, with 16 bases between them. The CDR3 here is CASSQDSLVAFF. In nucleotides, the CDR3 is TGTGCCAGCAGTCAGGACAGTCTAGTGGCTTTCTTT. The variable domain in full, with the rest retrieved from reference TRBV7-9 and TRBJ1-1, is DTGVSQNPRHKITKRGQNVTFRCDPISEHNRLYWYRQTLGQGPEFLTYFQNEAQLEKSRLLSDRFSAERPKGSFSTLEIQRTEQGDSAMYLCASSQDSLVAFFGQGTRLTVV.

The chain couples TRBV27 to TRBJ1-5; possible D gene TRBD1, 6 bases. CDR1 MNHEY and CDR2 SMNVEV come from the germline V gene (reference sequence). This CDR3 has 15 residues. Trimming cost V 0 bases and J 7 bases, with 13 bases left between them. The CDR3 sequence is CASSLSSQGRQPQHF. The CDR3 DNA is TGTGCCAGCAGTTTATCGAGCCAGGGGAGGCAGCCCCAGCATTTT.

J is TRBJ1-2 and V is TRBV28; D ambiguous. The ends were cut back, 6 bases at V and 4 bases at J, with 12 bases in the middle. The germline V gene encodes CDR1 MDHEN and CDR2 SYDVKM. The CDR3 runs 13 residues. The CDR3 here is CASSDQSFYGYTF. The CDR3 DNA sequence: TGTGCCAGCAGCGATCAGAGTTTCTATGGCTACACCTTC.

This chain connects TRBV2 to TRBJ1-6, with D possibly TRBD1 on 5 matching bases. Deletions cut 4 bases from V and 9 bases from J, with 10 bases between. The germline V gene has CDR1 SNHLY and CDR2 FYNNEI. The length of the CDR3 is 13 residues. CDR3: CASSGQGSSPLHF. As DNA, the CDR3 is TGTGCCAGCAGTGGGCAGGGTTCTTCACCCCTCCACTTT.

CDR3 sequence: CASSIPSGLAGLTGELFF. The CDR3 region has the DNA TGTGCCAGTAGTATTCCCTCGGGACTAGCGGGATTAACCGGGGAGCTGTTTTTT. The chain recombines TRBV19 with TRBJ2-2, with 13 bases identical to TRBD2. CDR1 and CDR2 (germline): LNHDA, SQIVND (reference sequence). The CDR3 loop spans 18 amino acids. After removal of 3 bases from V and 5 bases from J, the junction contained 9 bases not matched to a gene.

This chain connects TRBV20-1 to TRBJ1-2, with a weak D call TRBD1 (5 bases). The CDR3 loop spans 11 amino acids. Trimming cost V 1 base and J 8 bases, with 8 bases left between them. In germline, CDR1 is DFQATT, CDR2 SNEGSKA (reference sequence). The CDR3 DNA follows: TGCAGTGCTAGAGGGCCAGGGGGCTACACCTTC. Protein sequence: CSARGPGGYTF.

The rearrangement joins TRBV5-1 to TRBJ1-3; no definite D call. Looked up from germline, CDR1 is SGHRS and CDR2 is YFSETQ. The CDR3 runs to 14 residues. Trimming took off 1 base at V and 0 bases at J, with 5 bases between the two ends. The CDR3 loop is CASSLSASGNTIYF. Written as DNA, the CDR3 is TGCGCCAGCAGCTTGTCGGCCTCTGGAAACACCATATATTTT.

The chain couples TRBV5-1 to TRBJ2-2; D not certain. The germline gives CDR1 SGHRS, CDR2 YFSETQ. The V end was cut by 4 bases, the J end by 0 bases, with 10 bases between. The CDR3 runs to 15 residues. CDR3 nucleotides: TGCGCCAGCAGCCCGCTCTCCTCGAACACCGGGGAGCTGTTTTTT. This codes for CASSPLSSNTGELFF.

This clone has just one count. The gene calls are TRBV5-8 and TRBJ2-2; D call uncertain. Trimming stripped 0 bases from V and 5 bases from J, with 5 bases between. Germline values: CDR1 SGHTS, CDR2 YDEGEE. This CDR3 has 13 residues. The CDR3 region has the DNA TGTGCCAGCAGCTTGGAATCAACCGGGGAGCTGTTTTTT. This translates into CASSLESTGELFF.

The V gene is TRBV9, the J gene TRBJ2-1; D is perhaps TRBD1 (6 bases). There are 15 residues in the CDR3. With 0 bases removed from V and 4 bases from J, the gap between germline ends came to 11 bases. The germline CDR1 and CDR2 sequences are SGDLS and YYNGEE. The CDR3 spells CASSVVAGVYNEQFF. DNA of the CDR3: TGTGCCAGCAGCGTAGTTGCAGGGGTGTACAATGAGCAGTTCTTC.

This chain links TRBV6-1 with TRBJ2-7; 7 bases match TRBD1. Trimming cost V 2 bases and J 7 bases; bases outside gene matches: 8. From germline, CDR1 is MNHNS and CDR2 SASEGT. This CDR3 is 14 amino acids long. The chain's CDR3 is CASSETLNRGEQYF. CDR3 sequence (DNA): TGTGCCAGCAGTGAAACTCTTAACAGGGGAGAGCAGTACTTC.

The chain carries TRBV5-5 and TRBJ2-2; TRBD2 matches 7 bases. The CDR3 covers 16 residues. Per germline, CDR1 SGHKS and CDR2 YYEKEE (reference sequence). V was pared by 7 bases and J by 1 base, with 10 bases of the junction left unmatched. The CDR3 here is CASSPGEGWNTGELFF. Written as DNA, the CDR3 is TGTGCCAGCTCCCCCGGGGAGGGATGGAACACCGGGGAGCTGTTTTTT.

This clone came up a few times. J is TRBJ1-4 and V is TRBV18, with D tentatively TRBD1 (5 bases). This CDR3 contains 14 residues. Germline CDR1 and CDR2: KGHSH and LQKENI. V was pared by 4 bases and J by 5 bases, with 11 bases between. CDR3 coding DNA: TGTGCCAGCTCACGAGGAGGGACGAATGAAAAACTGTTTTTT. Amino acids: CASSRGGTNEKLFF.

The chain carries TRBV6-1 and TRBJ2-1, with 11 bases that match TRBD1. The germline gives CDR1 MNHNS, CDR2 SASEGT. After removal of 6 bases from V and 10 bases from J, the junction contained 11 bases not matched to a gene. CDR3 length: 15 amino acids. The CDR3 region is CASRRGDRGTEEQFF. CDR3 nucleotides: TGTGCCAGCAGGAGGGGGGACAGGGGGACGGAGGAGCAGTTCTTC.

This clone was detected only a few times. The chain is built from TRBV7-9 and TRBJ1-1, with D uncertain. V dropped 2 bases and J dropped 7 bases, with 14 bases sitting between them. Germline assignment: CDR1 SEHNR and CDR2 FQNEAQ (reference sequence). This CDR3 has 14 residues. In DNA form, the CDR3 reads TGTGCCAGCAGCTTACTGCCCAGTGCGGGTGAAGCTTTCTTT. Amino acids: CASSLLPSAGEAFF.

The chain uses TRBV19 and TRBJ2-7; tentatively, D is TRBD2 (5 bases). Germline V gene lookup returns CDR1 LNHDA and CDR2 SQIVND (reference sequence). The CDR3 consists of 13 residues. V was cut by 5 bases and J by 0 bases, with 8 bases left in between. The CDR3 sequence: CASSWESSYEQYF. Written as DNA, the CDR3 is TGTGCCAGTAGTTGGGAGAGCTCCTACGAGCAGTACTTC.

The chain links TRBV2 to TRBJ2-4, with D tentatively TRBD1 (5 bases). Germline V gene lookup returns CDR1 SNHLY and CDR2 FYNNEI. The CDR3 runs 13 residues. Trimming cost V 7 bases and J 7 bases, with 14 bases left between them. The CDR3, as DNA: TGTGCCAGCACGGGCAGGGCTGGGAACATTCAGTACTTC. It is translated as CASTGRAGNIQYF.

This clone appeared once. This chain's CDR3 is CASRKTESKGYTF. The CDR3 DNA is TGTGCCAGCAGAAAGACCGAGTCTAAGGGCTACACCTTC. The chain combines TRBV7-9 with TRBJ1-2; D unclear. V was clipped by 6 bases and J by 8 bases, with 16 bases between them. This CDR3 is 13 amino acids long. Germline V lookup: CDR1 SEHNR, CDR2 FQNEAQ (reference sequence). Supplemented by reference TRBV7-9 and TRBJ1-2, the full variable domain reads DTGVSQNPRHKITKRGQNVTFRCDPISEHNRLYWYRQTLGQGPEFLTYFQNEAQLEKSRLLSDRFSAERPKGSFSTLEIQRTEQGDSAMYLCASRKTESKGYTFGSGTRLTVV.

The genes are TRBV19 and TRBJ2-1, with 9 bases matching TRBD2. There are 16 residues in the CDR3. The V and J ends lost 7 bases and 7 bases, in that order; junction bases with no gene match: 14. Germline CDR1 is LNHDA and CDR2 is SQIVND (reference sequence). The CDR3 coding sequence is TGTGCCAGTACCATGCATAGCGGGAGAAATAGAAATGAGCAGTTCTTC. Its protein is CASTMHSGRNRNEQFF.

The chain links TRBV5-1 to TRBJ2-5; 7 positions agree with TRBD1. The germline V gene has CDR1 SGHRS and CDR2 YFSETQ. The CDR3 is 15 residues long. V lost 0 bases to trimming and J lost 4 bases; unmatched junction nucleotides: 6. The CDR3, as DNA: TGCGCCAGCAGCTTGGCCCAAGGGGGCATAGAGACCCAGTACTTC. This translates into CASSLAQGGIETQYF.